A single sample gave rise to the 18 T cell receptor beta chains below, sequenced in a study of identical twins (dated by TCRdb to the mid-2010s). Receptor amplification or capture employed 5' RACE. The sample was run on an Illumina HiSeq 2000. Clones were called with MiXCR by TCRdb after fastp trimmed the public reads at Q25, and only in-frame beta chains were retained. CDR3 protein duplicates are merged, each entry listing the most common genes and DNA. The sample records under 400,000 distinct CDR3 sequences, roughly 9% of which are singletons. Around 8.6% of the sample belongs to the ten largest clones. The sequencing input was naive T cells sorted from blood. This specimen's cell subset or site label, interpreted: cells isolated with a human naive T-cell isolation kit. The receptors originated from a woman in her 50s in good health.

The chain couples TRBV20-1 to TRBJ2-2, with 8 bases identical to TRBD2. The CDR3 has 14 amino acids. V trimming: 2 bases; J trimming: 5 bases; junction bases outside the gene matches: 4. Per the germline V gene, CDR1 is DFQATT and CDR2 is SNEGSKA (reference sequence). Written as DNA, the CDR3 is TGCAGTGCTAGATGGGCGGGAGGAACCGGGGAGCTGTTTTTT. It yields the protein CSARWAGGTGELFF.

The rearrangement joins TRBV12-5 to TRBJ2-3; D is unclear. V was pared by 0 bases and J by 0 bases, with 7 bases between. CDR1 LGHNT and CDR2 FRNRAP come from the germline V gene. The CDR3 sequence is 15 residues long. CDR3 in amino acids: CASGLVLRSTDTQYF. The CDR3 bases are TGTGCTAGTGGTTTGGTCCTCAGGAGCACAGATACGCAGTATTTT.

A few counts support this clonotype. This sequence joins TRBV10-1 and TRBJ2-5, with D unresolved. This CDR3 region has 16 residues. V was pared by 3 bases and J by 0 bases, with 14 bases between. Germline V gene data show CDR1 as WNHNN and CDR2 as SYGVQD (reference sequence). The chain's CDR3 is CASSDKGRANQETQYF. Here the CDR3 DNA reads TGCGCCAGCAGTGATAAGGGAAGGGCTAACCAAGAGACCCAGTACTTC.

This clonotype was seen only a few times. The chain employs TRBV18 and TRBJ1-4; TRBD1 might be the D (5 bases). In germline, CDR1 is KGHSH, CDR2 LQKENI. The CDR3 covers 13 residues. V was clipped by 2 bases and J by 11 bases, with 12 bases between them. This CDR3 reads CASSPGANSKLFF. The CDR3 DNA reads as TGTGCCAGCTCACCAGGGGCGAACAGCAAACTGTTTTTT.

The CDR3 coding sequence is TGTGCCAGCAGTGGGGGGTGGCGACAAGAGACCCAGTACTTC. Translated: CASSGGWRQETQYF. The chain is built from TRBV12-3 or TRBV12-4 and TRBJ2-5; maybe TRBD2 (6 bases). V lost 5 bases and J 2 bases, leaving 12 bases between the germline ends. This CDR3 spans 14 amino acids.

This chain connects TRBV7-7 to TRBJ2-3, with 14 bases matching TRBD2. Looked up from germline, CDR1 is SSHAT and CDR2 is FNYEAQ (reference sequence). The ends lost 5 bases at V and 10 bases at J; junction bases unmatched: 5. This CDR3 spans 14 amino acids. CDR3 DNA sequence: TGTGCCAGCAGCCCGGGGACTAGCGGGAGTGCGCAGTATTTT. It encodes CASSPGTSGSAQYF.

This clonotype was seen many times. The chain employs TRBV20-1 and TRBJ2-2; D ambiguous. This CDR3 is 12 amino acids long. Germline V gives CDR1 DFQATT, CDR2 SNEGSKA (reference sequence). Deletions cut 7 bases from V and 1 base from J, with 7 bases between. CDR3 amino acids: CSVAGNTGELFF. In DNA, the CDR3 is TGCAGTGTAGCAGGGAACACCGGGGAGCTGTTTTTT.

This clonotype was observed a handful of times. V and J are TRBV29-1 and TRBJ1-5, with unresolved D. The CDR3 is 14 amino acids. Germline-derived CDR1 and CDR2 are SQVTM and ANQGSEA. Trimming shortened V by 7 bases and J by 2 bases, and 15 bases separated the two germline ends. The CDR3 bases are TGCAGCGCCCGGTTTGGGCAGGGCAATCAGCCCCAGCATTTT. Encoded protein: CSARFGQGNQPQHF.

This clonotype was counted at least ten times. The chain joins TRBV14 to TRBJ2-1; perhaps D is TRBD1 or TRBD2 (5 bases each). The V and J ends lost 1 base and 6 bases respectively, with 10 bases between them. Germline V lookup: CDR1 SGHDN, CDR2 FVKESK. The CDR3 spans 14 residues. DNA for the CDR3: TGTGCCAGCAGCCAAGTTTGGGGACCCAATGAGCAGTTCTTC. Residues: CASSQVWGPNEQFF.

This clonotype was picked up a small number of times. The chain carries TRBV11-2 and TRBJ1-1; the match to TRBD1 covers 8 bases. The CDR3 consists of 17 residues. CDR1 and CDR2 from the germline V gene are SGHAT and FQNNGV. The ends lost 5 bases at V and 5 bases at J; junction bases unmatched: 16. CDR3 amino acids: CASSTGRGRSGWTEAFF. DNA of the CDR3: TGTGCCAGCAGCACCGGCAGGGGGCGCAGTGGGTGGACTGAAGCTTTCTTT.

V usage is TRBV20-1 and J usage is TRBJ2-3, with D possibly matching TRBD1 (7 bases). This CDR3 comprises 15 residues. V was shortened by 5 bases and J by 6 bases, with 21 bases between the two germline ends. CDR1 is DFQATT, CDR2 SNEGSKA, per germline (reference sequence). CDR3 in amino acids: CSASSQGRIGDTQYF. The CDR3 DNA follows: TGCAGTGCTTCCTCACAGGGGAGGATTGGGGATACGCAGTATTTT.

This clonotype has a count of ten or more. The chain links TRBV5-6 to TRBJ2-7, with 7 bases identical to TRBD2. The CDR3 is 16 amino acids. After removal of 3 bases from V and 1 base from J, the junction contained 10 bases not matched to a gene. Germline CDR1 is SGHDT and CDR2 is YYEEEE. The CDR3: CASSSRGVAPSYEQYF. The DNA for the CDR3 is TGTGCCAGCAGCTCTCGGGGGGTAGCGCCTTCCTACGAGCAGTACTTC.

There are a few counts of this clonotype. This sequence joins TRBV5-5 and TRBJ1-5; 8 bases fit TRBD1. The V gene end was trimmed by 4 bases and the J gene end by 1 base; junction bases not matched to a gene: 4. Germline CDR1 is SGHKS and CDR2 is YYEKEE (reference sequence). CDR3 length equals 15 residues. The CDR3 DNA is TGTGCCAGCAGCCAGGACAGGGCGAGCAATCAGCCCCAGCATTTT. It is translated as CASSQDRASNQPQHF.

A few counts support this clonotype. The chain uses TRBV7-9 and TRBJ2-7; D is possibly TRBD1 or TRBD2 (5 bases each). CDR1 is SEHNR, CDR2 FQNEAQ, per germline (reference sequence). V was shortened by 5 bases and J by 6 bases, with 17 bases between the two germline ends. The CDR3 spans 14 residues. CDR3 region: CASSQALGGGEQYV. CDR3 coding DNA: TGTGCCAGCAGCCAAGCTCTTGGGGGTGGCGAGCAGTACGTC.

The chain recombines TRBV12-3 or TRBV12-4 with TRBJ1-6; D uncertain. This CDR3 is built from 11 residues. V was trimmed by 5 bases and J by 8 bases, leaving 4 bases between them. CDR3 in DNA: TGTGCCAGCAGTCGGGATTCACCCCTCCACTTT. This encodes CASSRDSPLHF.

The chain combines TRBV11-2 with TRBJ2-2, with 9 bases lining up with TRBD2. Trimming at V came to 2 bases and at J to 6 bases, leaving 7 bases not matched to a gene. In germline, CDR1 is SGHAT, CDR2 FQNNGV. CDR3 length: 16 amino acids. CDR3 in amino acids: CASSLIAGGSAGELFF. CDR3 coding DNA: TGTGCCAGCAGCTTAATTGCGGGAGGGTCCGCCGGGGAGCTGTTTTTT.

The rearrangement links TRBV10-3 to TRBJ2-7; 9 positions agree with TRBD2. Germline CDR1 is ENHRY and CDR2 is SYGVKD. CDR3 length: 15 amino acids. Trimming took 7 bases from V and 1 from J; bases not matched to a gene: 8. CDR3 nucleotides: TGTGCCATCAAGTTGCAGGCGGGGGGGTCCTACGAGCAGTACTTC. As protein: CAIKLQAGGSYEQYF.

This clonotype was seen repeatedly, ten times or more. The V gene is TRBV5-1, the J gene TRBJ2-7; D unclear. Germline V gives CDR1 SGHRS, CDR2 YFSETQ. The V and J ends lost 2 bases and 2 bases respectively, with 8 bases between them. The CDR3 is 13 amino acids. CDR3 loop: CASSLRDTYEQYF. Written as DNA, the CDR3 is TGCGCCAGCAGCTTACGAGATACCTACGAGCAGTACTTC.